One and the same sample provided the 8 T cell receptor beta chains below, sequenced in a study of regulatory T cells in long-lasting Graves disease. Combining iRepertoire HTBI primers with Arm-PCR of CDR3 regions, the authors built TCR beta libraries. TCRdb re-derived calls from the multiplex PCR reads in MiXCR, one entry per CDR3 protein. The table includes hundreds of thousands of distinct CDR3 sequences, 16% detected once. Indicated time point: newly diagnosed GD, antithyroid drugs for less than 3 months. Scientists built the TCR library using RNA that was extracted from PBMCs. This sample also appeared in a second study, on T cells in Graves' hyperthyroidism and ophthalmopathy.

This specimen was peripheral blood mononuclear cells (PBMCs), taken at new diagnosis, from a patient treated with antithyroid drugs. Source of these receptors: a man in his forties with Graves disease.

The table lists this clonotype with many counts. The chain carries TRBV5-1 and TRBJ2-7; 8 bases agree with TRBD1. The germline CDR1 and CDR2 sequences are SGHRS and YFSETQ. The CDR3 is 15 residues long. The ends lost 1 base at V and 2 bases at J; junction bases unmatched: 5. CDR3 loop: CASSLPDRGPYEQYF. Written as DNA, the CDR3 is TGCGCCAGCAGCTTGCCTGACAGGGGACCCTACGAGCAGTACTTC.

The chain recombines TRBV4-1 with TRBJ2-1, with D possibly being TRBD1 (6 bases). This CDR3 has 15 residues. Deletions cut 3 bases from V and 1 base from J, with 10 bases between. Germline CDR1 is MGHRA and CDR2 is YSYEKL. This CDR3 is CASSQLQGSYNEQFF. In nucleotides, the CDR3 is TGCGCCAGCAGCCAGCTTCAGGGGTCCTACAATGAGCAGTTCTTC.

This clonotype has only a few counts. CDR3 protein: CSARDKAGGNNEQFF. CDR3 DNA sequence: TGCAGTGCTAGAGATAAAGCGGGGGGCAACAATGAGCAGTTCTTC. The chain links TRBV20-1 to TRBJ2-1; 9 bases are shared with TRBD2. The CDR3 consists of 15 residues. Germline V lookup: CDR1 DFQATT, CDR2 SNEGSKA (reference sequence). V lost 0 bases and J lost 5; bases outside the gene matches: 5.

This clonotype was seen at least ten times. The chain uses TRBV5-1 and TRBJ2-1, with 11 nucleotides matching TRBD1. CDR1 is SGHRS and CDR2 is YFSETQ in the germline V gene. The CDR3 loop spans 16 amino acids. Germline trimming cut 2 bases from V and 4 bases from J; bases unmatched to any gene: 5. The CDR3, as DNA: TGCGCCAGCAGCTTAATGGGGACAGGGGGGTACAATGAGCAGTTCTTC. Translation gives CASSLMGTGGYNEQFF.

This clonotype has a count of ten or more. The chain uses TRBV20-1 and TRBJ2-3, with D possibly TRBD2 on 6 matching bases. CDR3 size: 14 residues. Germline loops: CDR1 DFQATT, CDR2 SNEGSKA (reference sequence). Deletions cut 6 bases from V and 6 bases from J, with 19 bases between. The CDR3 DNA reads as TGCAGTGCCGCAGGGACTTCCCATTGGGATACGCAGTATTTT. Amino acid sequence: CSAAGTSHWDTQYF.

The rearrangement uses TRBV3-1 and TRBJ2-3; TRBD1 matches 7 bases. Trimming took 4 bases from V and 3 from J; bases not matched to a gene: 13. This CDR3 has 17 amino acids. The germline V gene has CDR1 LGHDT and CDR2 YNNKEL (reference sequence). CDR3 amino acids: CASSPTTGWAGTDTQYF. In DNA, the CDR3 is TGTGCCAGCAGCCCTACGACAGGGTGGGCTGGGACAGATACGCAGTATTTT.

This clonotype occurred a few times. The chain has TRBV11-1 and TRBJ2-7; 7 positions agree with TRBD1. The CDR3 contains 15 residues. In germline, CDR1 is SGHAT, CDR2 FQDESV (reference sequence). J was trimmed by 3 bases and V by 2 bases; bases with no gene match: 7. CDR3 amino acids: CASSLSSGTVYEQYF. CDR3 in DNA: TGTGCCAGCAGCTTATCATCCGGGACAGTCTACGAGCAGTACTTC.

This clonotype was seen many times. CDR3 loop: CAIRGTANNSPLHF. In DNA form, the CDR3 reads TGTGCCATCAGGGGGACGGCTAATAATTCACCCCTCCACTTT. V gene TRBV10-3 combines with J gene TRBJ1-6; D perhaps matches TRBD1 (5 bases). This CDR3 comprises 14 residues. Trimming pared 6 bases from V and 5 bases from J, leaving 11 bases between. Germline lookup yields CDR1 ENHRY and CDR2 SYGVKD.